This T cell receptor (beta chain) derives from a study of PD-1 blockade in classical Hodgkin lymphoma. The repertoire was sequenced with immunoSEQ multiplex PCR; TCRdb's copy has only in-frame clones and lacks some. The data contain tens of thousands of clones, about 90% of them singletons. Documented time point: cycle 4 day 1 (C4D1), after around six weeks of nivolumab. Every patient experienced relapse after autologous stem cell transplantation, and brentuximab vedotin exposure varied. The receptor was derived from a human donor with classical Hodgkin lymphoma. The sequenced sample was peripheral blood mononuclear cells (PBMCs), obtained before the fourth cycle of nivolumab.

The chain's CDR3 is CASATGQGAYEQYF. Written as DNA, the CDR3 is TGTGCCTCCGCCACGGGACAGGGGGCATACGAGCAGTACTTC. The rearrangement joins TRBV10-3 to TRBJ2-7; 12 bases match TRBD1. J was trimmed by 4 bases and V by 11 bases; bases with no gene match: 9. Germline loops: CDR1 ENHRY, CDR2 SYGVKD. This CDR3 comprises 14 residues.